This T cell receptor (beta chain) comes out of a study of technical replicates of blood from a handful of donors. Method: immunoSEQ multiplex PCR; TCRdb's copy keeps in-frame clones and lacks some. Of tens of thousands of clones listed, approximately 92% are singletons. This clone was seen a single time. CDR1 is MNHEY and CDR2 is SMNVEV in the germline V gene (reference sequence). Germline trimming cut 5 bases from V and 6 bases from J; bases unmatched to any gene: 10. The CDR3 has 14 amino acids. The clonotype comes from a human donor in good health. Some clones in this sample may be carry-over from other donors' samples. Sequenced material: T cells isolated from PBMCs. This chain connects TRBV27 to TRBJ2-7, with 7 bases fitting TRBD1. The CDR3 sequence is CASSMRQGMGEQYF. The CDR3 nucleotides are TGTGCCAGCAGTATGCGACAGGGAATGGGCGAGCAGTACTTC.